Listed here are 12 T cell receptor beta chains from one sample, sequenced in a study of T cells after yellow fever vaccination. MiXCR was run by TCRdb on the 5' RACE reads, yielding one entry per CDR3 protein. The table has roughly 240,000 distinct CDR3 sequences, approximately 6.3% seen once. The specimen was CD4+ T cells sorted from PBMCs, collected on the day of the yellow fever booster vaccination. Every receptor here comes from a man aged 25 to 40 who received the YFV17D yellow fever vaccine.

This clonotype appeared many times. Here the CDR3 DNA reads TGTGCCAGCAGCTTAATTTACGAGCAGTACTTC. Amino acid sequence: CASSLIYEQYF. The chain has TRBV12-3 or TRBV12-4 and TRBJ2-7, with no clear D. Trimming stripped 6 bases from V and 4 bases from J, with 7 bases between. This CDR3 spans 11 amino acids.

The sample holds a few counts of this clonotype. The V call is TRBV20-1, the J call TRBJ2-5; 10 bases map to TRBD2. The CDR3 sequence is 15 residues long. Germline-derived CDR1 and CDR2 are DFQATT and SNEGSKA (reference sequence). Losses at the gene ends were 6 bases for V and 4 bases for J; bases not matched to a gene: 11. CDR3 sequence reads: CSAPGSSGRRETQYF. The CDR3 DNA sequence: TGCAGTGCCCCGGGGAGTAGCGGGAGGAGAGAGACCCAGTACTTC.

The chain has TRBV5-1 and TRBJ2-7, with TRBD1 matching over 9 bases. V lost 3 bases and J lost 2; bases outside the gene matches: 6. The CDR3 loop spans 15 amino acids. Germline V lookup: CDR1 SGHRS, CDR2 YFSETQ. The CDR3 spells CASSWGTGTAYEQYF. In DNA, the CDR3 is TGCGCCAGCAGCTGGGGGACAGGGACAGCCTACGAGCAGTACTTC.

This clonotype has at least ten counts. The rearrangement uses TRBV5-6 and TRBJ2-5, with D possibly being TRBD2 (6 bases). Germline CDR1 is SGHDT and CDR2 is YYEEEE. The CDR3 extends over 15 amino acids. With 2 bases removed from V and 1 base from J, the gap between germline ends came to 12 bases. In nucleotides, the CDR3 is TGTGCCAGCAGCTTTGCCTCTAGCGCCCAAGAGACCCAGTACTTC. Protein product: CASSFASSAQETQYF.

This clonotype was seen many times. The chain links TRBV5-1 to TRBJ2-5; D is unresolved. Germline CDR1 is SGHRS and CDR2 is YFSETQ. Trimming stripped 6 bases from V and 1 base from J, with 7 bases between. This CDR3 spans 12 amino acids. The CDR3 here is CASIGPQETQYF. DNA of the CDR3: TGCGCCAGCATTGGCCCCCAAGAGACCCAGTACTTC.

This clonotype was counted at least ten times. V is TRBV27 and J is TRBJ1-4, with a weak D call TRBD1 (5 bases). Germline CDR1 and CDR2: MNHEY and SMNVEV (reference sequence). Trimming took 3 bases from V and 8 from J, leaving 10 bases between them. The CDR3 sequence is 13 residues long. The CDR3 DNA reads TGTGCCAGCAGTTTTTATTGGGGGGAAAAACTGTTTTTT. Amino acids: CASSFYWGEKLFF. Full variable domain (remainder filled in from reference TRBV27 and TRBJ1-4): EAQVTQNPRYLITVTGKKLTVTCSQNMNHEYMSWYRQDPGLGLRQIYYSMNVEVTDKGDVPEGYKVSRKEKRNFPLILESPSPNQTSLYFCASSFYWGEKLFFGSGTQLSVL.

This chain connects TRBV29-1 to TRBJ2-5; the D gene is possibly TRBD2 (5 bases). Trimming took 4 bases from V and 13 from J, leaving 22 bases between them. This CDR3 contains 13 residues. Per the germline V gene, CDR1 is SQVTM and CDR2 is ANQGSEA. CDR3 bases: TGCAGCGTTGTCCCAGCGGAATCCCTCGGTCGGTACTTC. Amino acids: CSVVPAESLGRYF.

This clonotype showed up just a few times. The chain is built from TRBV7-8 and TRBJ2-7; 9 nucleotides line up with TRBD1. The CDR3 has 16 amino acids. V lost 4 bases to trimming and J lost 1 base; unmatched junction nucleotides: 8. CDR1 and CDR2 from the germline V gene are SGHVS and FQNEAQ. Here the CDR3 DNA reads TGTGCCAGCAGCTCTATTACCGGGACAGGGTCCTACGAGCAGTACTTC. This codes for CASSSITGTGSYEQYF. Filled out from reference TRBV7-8 and TRBJ2-7, the complete variable domain reads GAGVSQSPRYKVAKRGQDVALRCDPISGHVSLFWYQQALGQGPEFLTYFQNEAQLDKSGLPSDRFFAERPEGSVSTLKIQRTQQEDSAVYLCASSSITGTGSYEQYFGPGTRLTVT.

At least ten counts were recorded for this clonotype. The chain uses TRBV10-3 and TRBJ2-5; 10 bases are a match to TRBD2. The CDR3 extends over 15 amino acids. With V trimmed by 8 bases and J by 4 bases, 10 bases remained unmatched. Germline V lookup: CDR1 ENHRY, CDR2 SYGVKD. CDR3 loop: CAIGGAGGPGETQYF. DNA for the CDR3: TGTGCCATCGGGGGAGCGGGAGGGCCCGGAGAGACCCAGTACTTC.

This clonotype was seen at least ten times. The V gene is TRBV5-1, the J gene TRBJ2-3; 9 bases fit TRBD1. Germline V gene lookup returns CDR1 SGHRS and CDR2 YFSETQ. This CDR3 has 15 residues. The V segment lost 4 bases and the J segment 2 bases; nucleotides outside the gene matches: 5. The CDR3 spells CASSADRGDTDTQYF. In nucleotides, the CDR3 is TGCGCCAGCAGCGCCGACAGGGGGGACACAGATACGCAGTATTTT.

The chain employs TRBV6-1 and TRBJ2-1, with D perhaps TRBD1 or TRBD2 (5 bases each). Trimming removed 6 bases at V and 1 base at J, with 19 bases between. The germline gives CDR1 MNHNS, CDR2 SASEGT. The CDR3 runs 17 residues. Here the CDR3 DNA reads TGTGCCAGCAGCTCCCGGGTGGGGGTAGGGTCCTACAATGAGCAGTTCTTC. Amino acids: CASSSRVGVGSYNEQFF.

Many counts were recorded for this clonotype. V is TRBV3-1 and J is TRBJ2-1; D remains unclear. This CDR3 region has 11 residues. Germline loops: CDR1 LGHDT, CDR2 YNNKEL (reference sequence). V was pared by 3 bases and J by 8 bases, with 5 bases between. CDR3 nucleotide sequence: TGTGCCAGCAGCCAGACGGATGAGCAGTTCTTC. This codes for CASSQTDEQFF.